The clone carrying this T cell receptor beta chain was seen more than once but under ten times. The antigen is unknown. The CDR3 runs to 15 residues. Per the germline V gene, CDR1 is SGHTA and CDR2 is FQGNSA. Trimming took 8 bases from V and 4 from J; bases not matched to a gene: 9. The entry originates in a study of CD8+ T cells in alopecia areata. Study context: Treatment comprised oral tofacitinib, 5 to 10 mg twice daily, in treated patients. Tofacitinib administration persisted for 6 to 18 months, succeeded by 6 months off drug.

RNA, once extracted, was reverse transcribed into cDNA for use as the sequencing template. Data came from immunoSEQ multiplex PCR; TCRdb stores just in-frame clones and leaves some out. This table has 150,000 to 200,000 clones, roughly 66% appearing once. Described treatment: oral pan-JAK inhibitor, 5-10 mg twice daily. General study points: Normal skin contains resident alphabeta T cells, and these are also sequenced in scalp samples.

The TCR comes from a human donor with alopecia areata. Sequenced material: CD4+ T cells sorted from blood, taken at week 24, from a patient treated with tofacitinib. The chain is built from TRBV7-2 and TRBJ2-5; 11 bases align to TRBD1. In DNA form, the CDR3 reads TGTGCCAGCGAGGGACAGGGGGGAGGAAGAGAGACCCAGTACTTC. Translated, it gives CASEGQGGGRETQYF.